One and the same sample provided the 3 T cell receptor beta chains below, sequenced in a study of T cells in Graves' hyperthyroidism and ophthalmopathy. There were TCR beta CDR3 regions amplified from RNA transcripts. The TCR CDR3 first-round RT-PCR relied on the HTBI primer set. TCRdb re-derived calls from the multiplex PCR reads in MiXCR, one entry per CDR3 protein. This sample has about 640,000 distinct CDR3 sequences, with around 21% found just once. The sample consisted of blood. These receptors originate from a man aged 30-40 years with Graves' ophthalmopathy.

The rearrangement joins TRBV30 to TRBJ2-2; D unclear. This CDR3 region has 19 residues. The V end lost 3 bases, the J end lost 2 bases, and 25 bases lay between the germline ends. CDR1 and CDR2 from the germline V gene are GTSNPN and SVGIG (reference sequence). CDR3 coding DNA: TGTGCCTGGAGCCCCCTCTTGGGCAGCTTGGTTGGTAACACCGGGGAGCTGTTTTTT. Protein: CAWSPLLGSLVGNTGELFF. Full variable domain (rest looked up from reference TRBV30 and TRBJ2-2): SQTIHQWPATLVQPVGSPLSLECTVEGTSNPNLYWYRQAAGRGLQLLFYSVGIGQISSEVPQNLSASRPQDRQFILSSKKLLLSDSGFYLCAWSPLLGSLVGNTGELFFGEGSRLTVL.

This clonotype was seen ten or more times. The rearrangement uses TRBV28 and TRBJ2-7, with D unclear. CDR1 MDHEN and CDR2 SYDVKM come from the germline V gene. Trimming pared 5 bases from V and 0 bases from J, leaving 8 bases between. There are 13 residues in the CDR3. The CDR3 DNA follows: TGTGCCAGCAGTCCGTACCGCTCCTACGAGCAGTACTTC. Its protein product is CASSPYRSYEQYF.

This clonotype has only a few counts. This sequence joins TRBV7-9 and TRBJ1-4, with 8 bases matching TRBD1. V lost 2 bases to trimming and J lost 8 bases; unmatched junction nucleotides: 7. This CDR3 has 15 residues. Germline assignment: CDR1 SEHNR and CDR2 FQNEAQ (reference sequence). CDR3 in DNA: TGTGCCAGCAGCTTAATAGACAGGGGAGAGGAAAAACTGTTTTTT. Amino acids: CASSLIDRGEEKLFF.